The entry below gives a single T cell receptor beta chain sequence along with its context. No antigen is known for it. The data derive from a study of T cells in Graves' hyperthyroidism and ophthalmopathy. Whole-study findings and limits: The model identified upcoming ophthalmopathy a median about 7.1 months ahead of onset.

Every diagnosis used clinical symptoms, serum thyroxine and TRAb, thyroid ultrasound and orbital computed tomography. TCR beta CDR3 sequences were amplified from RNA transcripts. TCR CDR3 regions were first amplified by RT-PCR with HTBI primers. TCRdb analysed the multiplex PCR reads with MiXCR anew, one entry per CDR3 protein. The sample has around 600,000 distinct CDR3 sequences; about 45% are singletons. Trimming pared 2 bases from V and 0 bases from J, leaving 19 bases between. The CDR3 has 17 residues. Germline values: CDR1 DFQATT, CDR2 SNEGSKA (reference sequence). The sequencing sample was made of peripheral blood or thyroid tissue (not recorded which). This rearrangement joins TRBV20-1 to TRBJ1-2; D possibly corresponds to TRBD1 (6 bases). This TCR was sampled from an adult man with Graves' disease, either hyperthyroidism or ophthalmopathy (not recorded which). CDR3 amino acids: CSARLGRGHTSNYGYTF. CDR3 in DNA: TGCAGTGCTAGACTCGGCAGGGGCCATACATCTAACTATGGCTACACCTTC.